A single sample gave rise to the 19 T cell receptor beta chains below, sequenced in a study of shared clonotypes between healthy human individuals (TCRdb year 2020). CD8 naive samples consisted of CD45RO-negative cells that were positively selected for CCR7, yielding a CD45RA+CCR7+ population without TemRA cells. Receptor libraries were prepared by the immunoSEQ multiplex PCR assay. TCRdb obtained this table from immuneACCESS and retained in-frame rearrangements with V and J assigned. These tables miss some clones; where compared with another copy, unresolved V genes account for less than half of the shortfall, and the remainder is unexplained. A total of around 2.1 million clones appear in this sample, around 93% of them only once. Approximately 1.7% of the sample rests with the top ten. The sequencing input was naive CD8+ T cells from PBMCs. This sample's cell subset or site label indicates: CD45RA+CCR7+. The receptors originated from a man in his late teens or twenties in good health. Some clones in this sample may be carry-over from other donors' samples.

The chain recombines TRBV28 with TRBJ1-1; tentative D call: TRBD1 (6 bases). Germline V gene lookup returns CDR1 MDHEN and CDR2 SYDVKM. The CDR3 spans 17 residues. V was cut by 5 bases and J by 1 base, with 20 bases left in between. CDR3 residues: CASSTRGVLVTNTEAFF. DNA of the CDR3: TGTGCCAGCAGTACCAGGGGCGTCCTCGTAACGAACACTGAAGCTTTCTTT.

This clone appeared a single time. The chain employs TRBV6-1 and TRBJ2-7, with D perhaps matching TRBD1 (6 bases). Trimming stripped 2 bases from V and 2 bases from J, with 13 bases between. CDR3 length equals 15 residues. Per the germline V gene, CDR1 is MNHNS and CDR2 is SASEGT. The CDR3 DNA follows: TGTGCCAGCAGTGAAATGGGACAAACACCCTACGAGCAGTACTTC. Residues: CASSEMGQTPYEQYF.

V and J are TRBV27 and TRBJ1-1; D gene uncertain. This CDR3 spans 16 amino acids. Per the germline V gene, CDR1 is MNHEY and CDR2 is SMNVEV (reference sequence). V dropped 2 bases and J dropped 4 bases, with 17 bases sitting between them. CDR3 sequence reads: CASSLGRYGVGTEAFF. Here the CDR3 DNA reads TGTGCCAGCAGTTTAGGGAGGTACGGAGTGGGCACTGAAGCTTTCTTT.

The chain uses TRBV11-2 and TRBJ2-7, with 10 bases lining up with TRBD2. Germline values: CDR1 SGHAT, CDR2 FQNNGV. The CDR3 consists of 17 residues. Losses at the gene ends were 0 bases for V and 3 bases for J; bases not matched to a gene: 8. Written as DNA, the CDR3 is TGTGCCAGCAGCTTAGATCGAGGGACTAGCGAATACTACGAGCAGTACTTC. The encoded protein is CASSLDRGTSEYYEQYF.

As to this clone: The sample holds other DNA sequences that translate to the same CDR3. This chain connects TRBV5-6 to TRBJ2-7; TRBD1 agrees at 9 bases. The CDR3 covers 14 residues. Germline loops: CDR1 SGHDT, CDR2 YYEEEE. V shed 4 bases, J shed 4 bases, and the junction held 6 bases outside the gene matches. As DNA, the CDR3 is TGTGCCAGCAGCCCAGGGACAGGGAGTTACGAGCAGTACTTC. It specifies CASSPGTGSYEQYF.

The V and J genes are TRBV4-1 and TRBJ1-3; D call uncertain. Trimming pared 0 bases from V and 0 bases from J, leaving 12 bases between. CDR3 length: 17 amino acids. Germline values: CDR1 MGHRA, CDR2 YSYEKL. This CDR3 is CASSQDRRILSGNTIYF. In DNA form, the CDR3 reads TGCGCCAGCAGCCAAGATCGGCGGATTCTCTCTGGAAACACCATATATTTT.

The chain links TRBV4-3 to TRBJ1-5; a weak D match, TRBD1 (5 bases). Trimming pared 3 bases from V and 14 bases from J, leaving 17 bases between. Looked up from germline, CDR1 is LGHNA and CDR2 is YSLEER. The CDR3 is 13 residues long. The CDR3 nucleotides are TGCGCCAGCAGCCAGACCCGGGACGGGATTGAGCATTTT. Encoded protein: CASSQTRDGIEHF.

The chain combines TRBV7-6 with TRBJ2-7, with 8 bases identical to TRBD1. The CDR3 has 15 amino acids. The germline gives CDR1 SGHVS, CDR2 FNYEAQ. V was clipped by 0 bases and J by 5 bases; unmatched bases: 6. The CDR3 loop is CASSLASRGLNEQYF. CDR3 DNA: TGTGCCAGCAGCTTAGCGTCCAGGGGGCTAAACGAGCAGTACTTC.

J is TRBJ2-7 and V is TRBV4-3; 7 nucleotides agree with TRBD2. Germline V gene sequence: CDR1 LGHNA, CDR2 YSLEER. The CDR3 contains 14 residues. The V and J ends lost 4 bases and 0 bases, in that order; junction bases with no gene match: 3. CDR3 sequence reads: CASSRGTISYEQYF. The CDR3, as DNA: TGCGCCAGCAGCCGCGGGACTATCTCCTACGAGCAGTACTTC.

The chain has TRBV6-1 and TRBJ2-3; no firm D call. Deletions cut 5 bases from V and 3 bases from J, with 15 bases between. Germline loops: CDR1 MNHNS, CDR2 SASEGT. The CDR3 loop spans 15 amino acids. CDR3 protein: CASSMLELGTDTQYF. DNA for the CDR3: TGTGCCAGCAGTATGTTGGAATTAGGGACAGATACGCAGTATTTT.

The chain recombines TRBV13 with TRBJ2-1, with D perhaps matching TRBD1 or TRBD2 (6 bases each). Germline CDR1 reads PRHDT; CDR2 reads FYEKMQ (reference sequence). The CDR3 is 16 amino acids. V was pared by 4 bases and J by 8 bases, with 21 bases between. CDR3 in DNA: TGTGCCAGCAGCTACTCGGGGGCGGGGAAAGCTCATGAGCAGTTCTTC. Amino acid sequence: CASSYSGAGKAHEQFF. The full variable domain, its missing parts supplied by reference TRBV13 and TRBJ2-1, is AAGVIQSPRHLIKEKRETATLKCYPIPRHDTVYWYQQGPGQDPQFLISFYEKMQSDKGSIPDRFSAQQFSDYHSELNMSSLELGDSALYFCASSYSGAGKAHEQFFGPGTRLTVL.

The rearrangement uses TRBV7-9 and TRBJ2-5; D is unresolved. The last part of the DNA fits TRBJ2-7 better; the J call may be wrong. CDR1 is SEHNR, CDR2 FQNEAQ, per germline (reference sequence). The CDR3 is 15 amino acids. CDR3 amino acids: CASSPPGRLSYEQYF. CDR3 coding DNA: TGTGCCAGCAGCCCCCCGGGCAGGCTCTCCTACGAGCAGTACTTC.

Notes on this clone: Other DNA sequences from this sample encode an identical CDR3 as well. The rearrangement links TRBV9 to TRBJ2-6; D remains unclear. The CDR3 extends over 15 amino acids. V was trimmed by 0 bases and J by 0 bases, leaving 4 bases between them. Per germline, CDR1 SGDLS and CDR2 YYNGEE. The CDR3 region is CASSVVSSGANVLTF. DNA for the CDR3: TGTGCCAGCAGCGTAGTGAGCTCTGGGGCCAACGTCCTGACTTTC.

The rearrangement joins TRBV28 to TRBJ1-2; D is uncertain. V lost 5 bases to trimming and J lost 0 bases, with 22 bases between them. CDR1 is MDHEN, CDR2 SYDVKM, per germline. This CDR3 contains 18 residues. CDR3 DNA sequence: TGTGCCAGCAGTCCGCCCCCGACAAGTTCTCCCGCTAACTATGGCTACACCTTC. Translated, it gives CASSPPPTSSPANYGYTF.

The chain has TRBV2 and TRBJ2-3, with D tentatively TRBD1 (6 bases). Trimming stripped 7 bases from V and 6 bases from J, with 11 bases between. In germline, CDR1 is SNHLY, CDR2 FYNNEI. CDR3 length: 12 amino acids. CDR3 sequence: CASTDSLDTQYF. The CDR3 nucleotides read TGTGCCAGCACGGACAGTTTGGATACGCAGTATTTT.

The genes are TRBV6-5 and TRBJ1-5; 7 positions agree with TRBD1. The CDR3 extends over 16 amino acids. Unmatched junction bases numbered 6, after V lost 0 bases and J lost 4 bases. CDR1 and CDR2 (germline): MNHEY, SVGAGI. The CDR3 spells CASSYSARGVNQPQHF. The CDR3 nucleotides read TGTGCCAGCAGTTACTCCGCCAGGGGGGTAAATCAGCCCCAGCATTTT.

CDR3 in amino acids: CASSPDRDETQYF. In DNA, the CDR3 is TGTGCCAGCAGCCCCGACAGGGATGAGACCCAGTACTTC. The rearrangement links TRBV5-6 to TRBJ2-5, with TRBD1 matching over 7 bases. V dropped 4 bases and J dropped 5; count of bases not matched to a gene: 5. The CDR3 length is 13 residues. Germline assignment: CDR1 SGHDT and CDR2 YYEEEE.

V gene TRBV6-1 combines with J gene TRBJ2-7; no definite D call. Germline values: CDR1 MNHNS, CDR2 SASEGT. The CDR3 runs 15 residues. Trimming took off 2 bases at V and 0 bases at J, with 11 bases between the two ends. The CDR3 coding sequence is TGTGCCAGCAGTGAATACGGATCGAGCTCCTACGAGCAGTACTTC. This sequence encodes CASSEYGSSSYEQYF.

Concerning this clone itself: Additional DNA sequences in this sample encode the identical CDR3. The chain couples TRBV28 to TRBJ1-3, with D unclear. V lost 3 bases and J lost 0, with 6 bases in between. The CDR3 spans 14 residues. Germline CDR1 is MDHEN and CDR2 is SYDVKM. In DNA form, the CDR3 reads TGTGCCAGCAGTTTGCGAGTCTCTGGAAACACCATATATTTT. This encodes CASSLRVSGNTIYF.